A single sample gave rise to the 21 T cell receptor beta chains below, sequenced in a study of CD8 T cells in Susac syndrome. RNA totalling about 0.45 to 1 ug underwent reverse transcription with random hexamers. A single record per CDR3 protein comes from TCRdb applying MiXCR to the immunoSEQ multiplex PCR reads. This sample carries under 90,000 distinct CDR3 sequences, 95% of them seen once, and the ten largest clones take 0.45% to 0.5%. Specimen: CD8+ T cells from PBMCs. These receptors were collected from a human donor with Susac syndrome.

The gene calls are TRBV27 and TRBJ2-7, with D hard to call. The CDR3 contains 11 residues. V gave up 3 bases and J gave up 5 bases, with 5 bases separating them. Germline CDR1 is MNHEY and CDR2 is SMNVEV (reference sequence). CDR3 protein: CASSFMDEQYF. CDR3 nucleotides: TGTGCCAGCAGTTTTATGGACGAGCAGTACTTC.

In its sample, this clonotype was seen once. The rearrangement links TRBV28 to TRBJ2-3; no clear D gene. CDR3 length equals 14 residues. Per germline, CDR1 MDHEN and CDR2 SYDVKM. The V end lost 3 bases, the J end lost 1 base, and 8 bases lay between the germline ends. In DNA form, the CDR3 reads TGTGCCAGCAGTTTTCTAAGCGGCACAGATACGCAGTATTTT. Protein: CASSFLSGTDTQYF.

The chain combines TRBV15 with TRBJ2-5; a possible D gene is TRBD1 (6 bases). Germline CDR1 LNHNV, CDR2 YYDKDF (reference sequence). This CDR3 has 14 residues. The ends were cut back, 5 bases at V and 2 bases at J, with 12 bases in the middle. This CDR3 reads CATSGFGQQETQYF. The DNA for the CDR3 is TGTGCCACCAGCGGATTTGGACAGCAAGAGACCCAGTACTTC.

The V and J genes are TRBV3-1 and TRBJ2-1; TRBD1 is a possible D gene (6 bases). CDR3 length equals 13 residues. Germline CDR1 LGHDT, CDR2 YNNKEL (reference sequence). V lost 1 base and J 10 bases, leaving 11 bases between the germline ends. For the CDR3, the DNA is TGTGCCAGCAGCCAAGCACAGGGATGGGAGCAGTTCTTC. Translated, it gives CASSQAQGWEQFF.

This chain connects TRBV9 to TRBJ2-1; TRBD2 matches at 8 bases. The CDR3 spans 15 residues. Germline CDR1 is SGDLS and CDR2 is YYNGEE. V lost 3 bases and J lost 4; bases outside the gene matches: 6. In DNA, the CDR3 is TGTGCCAGCAGCGCATCCGGGACTAGTTACAATGAGCAGTTCTTC. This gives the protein CASSASGTSYNEQFF.

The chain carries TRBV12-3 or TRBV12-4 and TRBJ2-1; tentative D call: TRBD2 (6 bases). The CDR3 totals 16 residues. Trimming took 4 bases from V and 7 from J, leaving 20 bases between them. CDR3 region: CASSWFGGIGGNEQFF. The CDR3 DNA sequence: TGTGCCAGCAGTTGGTTTGGAGGGATCGGAGGTAATGAGCAGTTCTTC.

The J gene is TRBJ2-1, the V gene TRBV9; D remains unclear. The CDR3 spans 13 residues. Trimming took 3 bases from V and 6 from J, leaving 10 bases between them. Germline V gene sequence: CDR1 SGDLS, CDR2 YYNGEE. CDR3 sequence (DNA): TGTGCCAGCAGCGCCCCAGGATTCAATGAGCAGTTCTTC. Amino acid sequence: CASSAPGFNEQFF.

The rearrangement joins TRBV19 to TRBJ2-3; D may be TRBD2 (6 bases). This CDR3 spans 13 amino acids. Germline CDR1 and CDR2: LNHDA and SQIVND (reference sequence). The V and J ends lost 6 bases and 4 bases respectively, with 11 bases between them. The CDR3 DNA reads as TGTGCCAGTAGAGATCGGGAGCCAGATACGCAGTATTTT. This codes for CASRDREPDTQYF.

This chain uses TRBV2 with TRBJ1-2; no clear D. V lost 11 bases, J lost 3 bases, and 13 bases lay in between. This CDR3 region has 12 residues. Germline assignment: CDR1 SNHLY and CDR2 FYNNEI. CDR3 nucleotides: TGTGCCGGCTCAGTTGTGGACTATGGCTACACCTTC. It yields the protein CAGSVVDYGYTF.

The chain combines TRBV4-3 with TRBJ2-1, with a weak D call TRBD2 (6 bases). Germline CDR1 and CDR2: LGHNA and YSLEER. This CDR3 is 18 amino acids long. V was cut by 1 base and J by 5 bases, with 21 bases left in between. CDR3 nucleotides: TGCGCCAGCAGCCAAGCTGGTTTTGCGGAGGGCTTTAACAATGAGCAGTTCTTC. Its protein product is CASSQAGFAEGFNNEQFF.

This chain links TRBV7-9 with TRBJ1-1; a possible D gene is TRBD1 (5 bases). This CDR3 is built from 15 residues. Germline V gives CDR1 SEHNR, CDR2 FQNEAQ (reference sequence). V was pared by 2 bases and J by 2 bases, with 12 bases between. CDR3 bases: TGTGCCAGCAGCTTAATTAGGGGCTCTAACACTGAAGCTTTCTTT. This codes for CASSLIRGSNTEAFF.

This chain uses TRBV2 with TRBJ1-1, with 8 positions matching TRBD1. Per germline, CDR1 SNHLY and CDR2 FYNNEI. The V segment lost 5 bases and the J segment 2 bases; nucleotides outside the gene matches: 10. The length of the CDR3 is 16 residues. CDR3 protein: CASSRNRGDSNTEAFF. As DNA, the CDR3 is TGTGCCAGCAGTCGGAACAGGGGGGACTCCAACACTGAAGCTTTCTTT.

For the CDR3, the DNA is TGTGCCAGCAGTTACTCGACAGGGGAAGCTTTCTTT. Residues: CASSYSTGEAFF. This chain connects TRBV6-5 to TRBJ1-1, with TRBD1 matching over 7 bases. Germline CDR1 reads MNHEY; CDR2 reads SVGAGI. This CDR3 is built from 12 residues. V dropped 0 bases and J dropped 8; count of bases not matched to a gene: 0.

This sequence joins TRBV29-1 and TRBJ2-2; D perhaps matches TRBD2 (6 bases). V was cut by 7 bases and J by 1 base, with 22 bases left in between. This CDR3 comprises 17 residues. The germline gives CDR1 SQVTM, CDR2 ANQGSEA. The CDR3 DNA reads TGCAGCGCGCGAAATCGACCCGAGGAGGGGAACACCGGGGAGCTGTTTTTT. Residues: CSARNRPEEGNTGELFF.

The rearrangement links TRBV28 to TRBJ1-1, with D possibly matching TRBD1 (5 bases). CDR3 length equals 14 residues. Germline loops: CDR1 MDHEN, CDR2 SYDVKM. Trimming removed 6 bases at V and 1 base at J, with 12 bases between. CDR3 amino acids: CASSQGRRNTEAFF. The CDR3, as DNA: TGTGCCAGCAGCCAGGGACGGCGGAACACTGAAGCTTTCTTT.

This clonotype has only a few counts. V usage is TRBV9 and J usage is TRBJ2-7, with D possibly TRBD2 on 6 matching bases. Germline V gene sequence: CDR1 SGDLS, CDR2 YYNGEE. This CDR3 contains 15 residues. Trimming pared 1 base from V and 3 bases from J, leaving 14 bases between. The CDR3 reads CASSVNPGSIYEQYF. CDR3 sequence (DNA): TGTGCCAGCAGCGTAAACCCCGGGAGCATCTACGAGCAGTACTTC.

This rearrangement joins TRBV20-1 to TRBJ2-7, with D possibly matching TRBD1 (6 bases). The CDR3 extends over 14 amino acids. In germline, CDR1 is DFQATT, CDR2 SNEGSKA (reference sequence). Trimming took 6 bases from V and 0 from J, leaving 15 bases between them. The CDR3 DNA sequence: TGCAGTGCCGCCGCAGACAGGAGCTCCTACGAGCAGTACTTC. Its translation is CSAAADRSSYEQYF.

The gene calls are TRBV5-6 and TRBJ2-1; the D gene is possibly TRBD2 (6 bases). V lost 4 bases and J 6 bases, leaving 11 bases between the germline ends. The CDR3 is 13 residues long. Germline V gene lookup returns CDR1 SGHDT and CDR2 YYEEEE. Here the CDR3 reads CASSSGGLNEQFF. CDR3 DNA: TGTGCCAGCAGCAGTGGGGGACTCAATGAGCAGTTCTTC.

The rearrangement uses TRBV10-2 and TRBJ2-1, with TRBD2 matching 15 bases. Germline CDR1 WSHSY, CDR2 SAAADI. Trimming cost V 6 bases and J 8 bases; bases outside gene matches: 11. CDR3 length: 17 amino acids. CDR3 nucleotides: TGCGCCAGCAGAATTCCCGGGACTAGCGGGAGGAGGGATGAGCAGTTCTTC. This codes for CASRIPGTSGRRDEQFF.

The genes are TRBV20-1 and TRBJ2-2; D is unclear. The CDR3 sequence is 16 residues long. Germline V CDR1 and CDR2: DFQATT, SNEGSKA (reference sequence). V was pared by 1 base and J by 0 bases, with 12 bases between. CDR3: CSARAREISNTGELFF. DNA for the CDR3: TGCAGTGCTAGAGCCCGAGAGATATCGAACACCGGGGAGCTGTTTTTT.

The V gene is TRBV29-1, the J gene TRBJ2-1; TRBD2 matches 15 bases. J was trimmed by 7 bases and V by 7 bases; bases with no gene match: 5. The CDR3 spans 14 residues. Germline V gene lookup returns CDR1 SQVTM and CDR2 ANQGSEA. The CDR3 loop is CSAPGLAGGNEQFF. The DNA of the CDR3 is TGCAGCGCGCCGGGACTAGCGGGAGGTAATGAGCAGTTCTTC.